This T cell receptor beta chain was profiled in a study of tumor-infiltrating lymphocytes in localized non-small cell lung cancer. At the level of the study: Several tumor histologies, both smoking statuses, and some post-neoadjuvant chemotherapy samples were included. Each patient gave resected tumor and non-adjacent uninvolved lung tissue. Overall study findings and caveats: Only some patients had TCR sequencing, depending on available tissue.

Method: immunoSEQ multiplex PCR; TCRdb's copy keeps in-frame clones and lacks some. The data show tens of thousands of clones, with around two thirds seen just once and over 6% held by the top ten. Regarding this clone: What it recognizes is unknown.

This CDR3 is 16 amino acids long. Germline V CDR1 and CDR2: GTSNPN, SVGIG (reference sequence). J was trimmed by 6 bases and V by 8 bases; bases with no gene match: 16. The TCR was taken from a human donor with non-small cell lung cancer. Sequencing input: lung tumor tissue. The V gene is TRBV30, the J gene TRBJ1-5, with 10 nucleotides matching TRBD1. CDR3 loop: CAQGGGQGRVGQPQHF. CDR3 in DNA: TGTGCCCAGGGGGGGGGACAGGGGAGGGTTGGTCAGCCCCAGCATTTT.